A selection of T cell receptor beta chains follows, all from one sample in a study of T cell changes during pregnancy in multiple sclerosis. TCRdb keeps only in-frame clones here, not all; method: immunoSEQ multiplex PCR. This sample has 90,000 to 95,000 clones, with approximately 92% found just once. The material sequenced was peripheral blood, taken in the first trimester of pregnancy. The receptors shown here come from a female donor with multiple sclerosis, enrolled in a pregnancy study. CDR3s leave out the opening cysteine and the closing phenylalanine or tryptophan. Where a row states a size, it is once, few, many or the class of an expanded clone; other rows omit it.

. | TRBV7-9 | ASSLGGQEEEQY
once | TRBV14 | ASSQGTGMGNTEAF
once | TRBV9 | ASSREGTQY
. | TRBV5-1 | ASSLEGQGTEAF
. | TRBV12-5 | ASGLVRGTEAF
. | TRBV14 | ASSQVTGGMHGYT
once | TRBV7-8 | ASSLERGPHYEQY
. | TRBV28 | ASTPLTGGYEQY
. | TRBV19 | ASTPRGSGTVPGAYNEQF
once | TRBV9 | ASSVESEGVYGYT
few | TRBV9 | ASGPQGEAF
. | TRBV4-1 | ASSQGQQGAYEQY
. | TRBV9 | ASSVGASGNEQF
. | TRBV11-2 | ASSLDRGIQETQY
. | TRBV27 | ASSFDSGNYGYT
once | TRBV18 | ASSPNRVTGELF
. | TRBV14 | ASSPKQGANYGYT
. | TRBV10-3 | ATQLNPGQGGSPLH
. | TRBV7-2 | ASSLQGDRNTEAF
once | TRBV7-9 | ASSETDPGGTQY
many | TRBV6-1 | ASSSRQNYGYT
. | TRBV10-3 | AIRPTEGSPLH
. | TRBV9 | ASSGQGRNYGYT
. | TRBV9 | ASSAGQGANYGYT
. | TRBV27 | ASTPRGGSYGYT
. | TRBV7-2 | ASSRHPGGGSNTGELF
. | TRBV19 | ASSVGLPNEQF
few | TRBV9 | ASSSRTGELF
once | TRBV5-6 | ASSSDWGAPEQY
. | TRBV10-3 | AILKGTSRTYEQY
. | TRBV11-2 | ASSSARLAGGSGTQY
. | TRBV5-1 | ASSLGGLSNQPQH
. | TRBV9 | ASSAPRGGGIPEAF
. | TRBV25-1 | ASSELGAYGYT
. | TRBV6-6 | ASSPDRVFGYT
. | TRBV27 | ASRRGGELF
. | TRBV19 | ASSIETGGGSEAF
. | TRBV9 | ASSVGDSPGANVLT
. | TRBV4-1 | ASSQGLGGGYT
. | TRBV7-3 | ASSLRTGPDYGYT